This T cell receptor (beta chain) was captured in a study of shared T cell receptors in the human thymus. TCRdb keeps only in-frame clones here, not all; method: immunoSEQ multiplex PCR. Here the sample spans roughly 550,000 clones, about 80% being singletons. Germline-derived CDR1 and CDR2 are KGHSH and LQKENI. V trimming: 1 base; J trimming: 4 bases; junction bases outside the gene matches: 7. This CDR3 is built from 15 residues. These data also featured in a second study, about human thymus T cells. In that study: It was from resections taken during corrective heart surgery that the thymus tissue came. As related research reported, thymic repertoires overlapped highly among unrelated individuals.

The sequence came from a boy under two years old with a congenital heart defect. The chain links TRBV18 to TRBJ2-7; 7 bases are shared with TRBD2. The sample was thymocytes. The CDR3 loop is CASSPREGTRYEQYF. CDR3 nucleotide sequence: TGTGCCAGCTCACCACGGGAGGGTACCAGATACGAGCAGTACTTC.